This T cell receptor beta chain derives from a study of T cell responses to AZD1222 COVID-19 vaccine. Points from the study as a whole: White British ancestry dominated among donors, who included more females, and clonal diversity was possibly underestimated.

Libraries were prepared by immunoSEQ multiplex PCR; TCRdb keeps only in-frame clonotypes and omits some of them. The repertoire holds about 81,000 clones, with around 85% as singletons. Notes on this clone: Its target is not known.

Trimming pared 1 base from V and 0 bases from J, leaving 9 bases between. This CDR3 has 16 residues. Looked up from germline, CDR1 is SSHAT and CDR2 is FNYEAQ (reference sequence). The chain uses TRBV7-7 and TRBJ2-2, with D tentatively TRBD1 (5 bases). The sample here was peripheral blood, taken 28 days after the second AZD1222 dose. This receptor was identified in an adult who received the AZD1222 COVID-19 vaccine. CDR3 sequence (DNA): TGTGCCAGCAGCTTAGGGGCAGGGTCGAACACCGGGGAGCTGTTTTTT. The encoded protein is CASSLGAGSNTGELFF.